Listed below are T cell receptor beta chains from one sample, sequenced in a study of OX40 agonist ivuxolimab in advanced cancers. The protocol was immunoSEQ multiplex PCR, while the TCRdb copy is restricted to in-frame clones and leaves out a portion. This sample has more than 45,000 clones, with 65% to 90% found just once. The input for sequencing was CD4+ or CD8+ T cells sorted from blood, taken in a trial of the OX40 agonist ivuxolimab. These receptors all stem from an adult with an advanced solid tumor such as melanoma, head and neck, liver or kidney cancer. Both conserved end residues are trimmed from each CDR3. Each record gives: V gene, CDR3 length, CDR3 protein.

v_call: TRBV5-1
cdr3_length: 12
cdr3_aa: ASSLDRLNTEAF

v_call: TRBV5-1
cdr3_length: 13
cdr3_aa: ASSLAWGEGQPQH

v_call: TRBV7-2
cdr3_length: 10
cdr3_aa: ASSLGAYEQY

v_call: TRBV5-1
cdr3_length: 11
cdr3_aa: ASASDSNQPQH

v_call: TRBV18
cdr3_length: 13
cdr3_aa: ASSPLDGPNYGYT

v_call: TRBV21-1
cdr3_length: 15
cdr3_aa: ASSKLRTGSSYNEQF

v_call: TRBV6-5
cdr3_length: 10
cdr3_aa: ASEGVGTEAF

v_call: TRBV6-6
cdr3_length: 13
cdr3_aa: ASSYSDREGSPLH

v_call: TRBV28
cdr3_length: 15
cdr3_aa: ASSSTGGRGSYNEQF

v_call: TRBV25-1
cdr3_length: 16
cdr3_aa: ASSDMTTGQSRANVLT

v_call: TRBV5-1
cdr3_length: 13
cdr3_aa: ASRPNPDRGTEAF

v_call: TRBV5-8
cdr3_length: 12
cdr3_aa: ASNYRVRNQPQH

v_call: TRBV4-1
cdr3_length: 14
cdr3_aa: ASSQEKAAYLGGYT

v_call: TRBV27
cdr3_length: 13
cdr3_aa: ASSHGQGLNTEAF

v_call: TRBV28
cdr3_length: 12
cdr3_aa: ASRRTGGTGELF

v_call: TRBV6-5
cdr3_length: 12
cdr3_aa: ASSEGRSAYGYT

v_call: TRBV7-9
cdr3_length: 13
cdr3_aa: ASSARGTGGTEAF

v_call: TRBV6-5
cdr3_length: 10
cdr3_aa: ASSSPGRPLH

v_call: TRBV7-2
cdr3_length: 13
cdr3_aa: ASSLDPHRGTEAF

v_call: TRBV5-1
cdr3_length: 22
cdr3_aa: ASSPRPGPGLAGESFTLYNEQF

v_call: TRBV5-1
cdr3_length: 16
cdr3_aa: ASSRGDGPNSGANVLT

v_call: TRBV30
cdr3_length: 12
cdr3_aa: AWSRGGYNQPQH

v_call: TRBV5-1
cdr3_length: 13
cdr3_aa: ASSLETWGQGEQF

v_call: TRBV5-4
cdr3_length: 13
cdr3_aa: ASSLDVGHYNEQF

v_call: TRBV7-2
cdr3_length: 13
cdr3_aa: ASSLQGSGNQPQH

v_call: TRBV4-2
cdr3_length: 16
cdr3_aa: ASSLRTSGSLSSYEQY

v_call: TRBV10-2
cdr3_length: 12
cdr3_aa: ASSDWRMNTEAF

v_call: TRBV5-1
cdr3_length: 10
cdr3_aa: ASSQNTGELF

v_call: TRBV28
cdr3_length: 11
cdr3_aa: ASSLKGGVRAF

v_call: TRBV5-1
cdr3_length: 11
cdr3_aa: ASRGTGSEKLF

v_call: TRBV5-4
cdr3_length: 13
cdr3_aa: ASSLRGGGNYEQY

v_call: TRBV7-8
cdr3_length: 11
cdr3_aa: ASSLEHRGGYT

v_call: TRBV7-6
cdr3_length: 15
cdr3_aa: ASSLGSRTSGSNEQY